The clone carrying this TCR beta chain was recorded at least ten times. Its antigen is still unknown. This entry comes from a study of CD8 T cells in ankylosing spondylitis. Germline CDR1 reads SGDLS; CDR2 reads YYNGEE. This CDR3 contains 14 residues. J was trimmed by 3 bases and V by 3 bases; bases with no gene match: 5. Notes on the study in general: The disease-linked clones had a CD8+ phenotype and low blood frequencies. In ankylosing spondylitis patients, matched synovial fluid reportedly showed significant enrichment of disease-linked clones.

TCRdb reanalysed the 5' RACE reads using MiXCR and keeps one entry per CDR3 protein. The data hold around 160,000 distinct CDR3 sequences, with 9.5% to 13% observed a single time. The J gene is TRBJ2-7, the V gene TRBV9; 8 nucleotides align to TRBD1. The sequenced sample consisted of blood, either unsorted or a sorted T cell fraction (not recorded which). The TCR comes from a male donor with ankylosing spondylitis or in good health (not recorded which). The CDR3 nucleotides read TGTGCCAGCAGCGCTGGACAGGGCTTCTACGAGCAGTACTTC. This gives the protein CASSAGQGFYEQYF.